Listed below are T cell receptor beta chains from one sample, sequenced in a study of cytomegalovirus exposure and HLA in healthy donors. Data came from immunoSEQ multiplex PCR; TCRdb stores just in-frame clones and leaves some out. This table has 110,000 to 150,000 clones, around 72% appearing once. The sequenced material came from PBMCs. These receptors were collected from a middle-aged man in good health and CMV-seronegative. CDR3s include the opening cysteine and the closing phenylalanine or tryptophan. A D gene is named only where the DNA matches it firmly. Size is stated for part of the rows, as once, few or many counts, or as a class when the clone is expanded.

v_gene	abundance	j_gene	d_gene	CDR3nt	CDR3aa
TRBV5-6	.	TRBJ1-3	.	TGTGCCAGCAGCTTGGCCCAGTCGGGGGGCTCGGACACCATATATTTT	CASSLAQSGGSDTIYF
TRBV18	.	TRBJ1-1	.	TGTGCCAGCTCACCACCGGTCGGGACTTACTTAAAGAGGCAAACTGAAGCTTTCTTT	CASSPPVGTYLKRQTEAFF
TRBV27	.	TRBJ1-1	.	TGTGCCAGCAGTTTTTCTGGGGAGGCTGAAGCTTTCTTT	CASSFSGEAEAFF
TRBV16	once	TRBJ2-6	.	TGTGCCAGCAGCCACGGGGGAGCGGGGGCCAACGTCCTGACTTTC	CASSHGGAGANVLTF
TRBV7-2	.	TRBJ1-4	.	TGTGCCAGCAGCCAGGGGCGGGCTAATGAAAAACTGTTTTTT	CASSQGRANEKLFF
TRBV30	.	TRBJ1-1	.	TGTGCCTGGGCAATACAGGGAACGACTGAAGCTTTCTTT	CAWAIQGTTEAFF
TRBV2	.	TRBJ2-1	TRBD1	TGTGCCAGCAGTGGACCGGGACAGGGGAGTAATGAGCAGTTCTTC	CASSGPGQGSNEQFF
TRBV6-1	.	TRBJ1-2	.	TGTGCCAGCAGTGATGTCGGGCGGTCGGACACCCGCTACACCTTC	CASSDVGRSDTRYTF
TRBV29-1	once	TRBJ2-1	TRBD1	TGCAGCGTCTACAAATGGACAGGGTCCTACAATGAGCAGTTCTTC	CSVYKWTGSYNEQFF
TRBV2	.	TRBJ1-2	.	TGTGCCAGCATTCCTGGGACATCTTATGGCTACACCTTC	CASIPGTSYGYTF
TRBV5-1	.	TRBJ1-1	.	TGCGCCAGCAGCTTTGTAAGGGGGACCCCTGAAGCTTTCTTT	CASSFVRGTPEAFF
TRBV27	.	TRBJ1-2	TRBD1	TGTGCCAGCATCGGGACAGGGAACGATGGCTACACCTTC	CASIGTGNDGYTF
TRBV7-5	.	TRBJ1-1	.	TGTGTCAGAAGCTTAGCCCCCTTAGCCCTCGGGAACACTGAAGCTTTCTTT	CVRSLAPLALGNTEAFF
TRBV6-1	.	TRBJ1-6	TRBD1	TGTGCCAGCAGTGCTACAGGGGCCCTAAATTCACCCCTCCACTTT	CASSATGALNSPLHF
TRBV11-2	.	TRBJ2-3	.	TGTGCCAGCAGCTTAGGGAGTAGCGGAAGCACAGATACGCAGTATTTT	CASSLGSSGSTDTQYF
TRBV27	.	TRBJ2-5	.	TGTGCCAGCAGCCAACTAGGGGAGACCCAGTACTTC	CASSQLGETQYF
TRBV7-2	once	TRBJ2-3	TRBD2	TGTGCCAGCAGCACTGGACTAGCGGGATCCACAGATACGCAGTATTTT	CASSTGLAGSTDTQYF
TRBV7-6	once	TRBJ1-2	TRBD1	TGTGCCAGCAGCTTAGAGGTGACAGGGAACTATGGCTACACCTTC	CASSLEVTGNYGYTF
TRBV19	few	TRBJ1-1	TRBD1	TGTGCCAGTAGTATATATGTGGACAGGGCTACTGAAGCTTTCTTT	CASSIYVDRATEAFF
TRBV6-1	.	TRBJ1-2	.	TGTGCCAGCAGCGGTCCCCCCTTC	CASSGPPF
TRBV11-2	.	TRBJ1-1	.	TGTGCCAGCAGACAACCCACAGATAAGAACACTGAAGCTTTCTTT	CASRQPTDKNTEAFF
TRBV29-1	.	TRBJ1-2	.	TGCAGCGTTGACACAGGGAACTATGGCTACACCTTC	CSVDTGNYGYTF
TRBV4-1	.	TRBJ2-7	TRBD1	TGCGCCAGCAGCCATTCCGACAGGGGCTACTACGAGCAGTACTTC	CASSHSDRGYYEQYF
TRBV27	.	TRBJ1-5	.	TGTGCCAGCAGTTCCTGGGGAGGGACTCAGCCCCAGCATTTT	CASSSWGGTQPQHF
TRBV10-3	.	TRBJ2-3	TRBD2	TGTGCCATCAGTAGACTAGCGGGAGCCCGCACAGATACGCAGTATTTT	CAISRLAGARTDTQYF
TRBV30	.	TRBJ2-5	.	TGTGCCTGCGGGGAACTCGAAGAGACCCAGTACTTC	CACGELEETQYF
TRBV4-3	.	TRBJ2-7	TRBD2	TGCGCCAGCAGCCAAATCTACGGGAGGGCCTCCGAGCAGTACTTC	CASSQIYGRASEQYF
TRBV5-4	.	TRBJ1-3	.	TGTGCCAGCAGCTTACAGGGCCCTGGAAACACCATATATTTT	CASSLQGPGNTIYF
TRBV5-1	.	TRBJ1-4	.	TGCGCCAGCAGCTGGGGGGGTACAGCCGATGAAAAACTGTTTTTT	CASSWGGTADEKLFF
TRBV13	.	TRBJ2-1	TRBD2	TGTGCCAGCGCAGCGGGACTTCTCAATGAGCAGTTCTTC	CASAAGLLNEQFF
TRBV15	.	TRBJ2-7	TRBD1	TGTGCCACCAGCAGAGAAGGACAGGGGGTCTACGAGCAGTACTTC	CATSREGQGVYEQYF
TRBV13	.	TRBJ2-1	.	TGTGCCAGCAGCTTAGGACAGTATTACAATGAGCAGTTCTTC	CASSLGQYYNEQFF
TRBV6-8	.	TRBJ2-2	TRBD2	TGTGCCAGCAGTTCTTGGCGGGGGGGCTTATCCGGGGAGCTGTTTTTT	CASSSWRGGLSGELFF
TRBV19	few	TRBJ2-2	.	TGTGCCAGTACCACTAGCTTGACCGGGGAGCTGTTTTTT	CASTTSLTGELFF
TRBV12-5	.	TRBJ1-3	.	TGTGCTAGTGGTTTGGGGAGCAGCCACTCTGGAAACACCATATATTTT	CASGLGSSHSGNTIYF
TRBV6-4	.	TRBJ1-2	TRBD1	TGTGCCAGCAGGGACAGGGGCTATGGCTACACCTTC	CASRDRGYGYTF
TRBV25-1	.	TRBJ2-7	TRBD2	TGTGCCAGCAGTGCCGATGGGGGGGGGACTAGCGGGAGCTACGAGCAGTACTTC	CASSADGGGTSGSYEQYF
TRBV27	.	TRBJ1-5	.	TGTGCCAGCAGTTTATCGCGGGGGAGCAATCAGCCCCAGCATTTT	CASSLSRGSNQPQHF
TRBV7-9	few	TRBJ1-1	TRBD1	TGTGCCAGCAGCACGGGACAGTGGACTGAAGCTTTCTTT	CASSTGQWTEAFF
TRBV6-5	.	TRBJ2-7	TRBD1	TGTGCCAGCAGTCGGACAGGGAACGAGCAGTACTTC	CASSRTGNEQYF
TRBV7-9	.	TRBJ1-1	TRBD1	TGTGCCAGCAGCTTTGCCGACAGGGGGCAAACTGAAGCTTTCTTT	CASSFADRGQTEAFF
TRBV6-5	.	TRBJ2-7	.	TGTGCCAGCAGTTACGGCGGCAGCACCTACGAGCAGTACTTC	CASSYGGSTYEQYF
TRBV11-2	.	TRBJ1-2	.	TGTGCCAGCAGCCCCGGGCTGGGGGCTAGCTACACCTTC	CASSPGLGASYTF
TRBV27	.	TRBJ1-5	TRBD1	TGTGCCAGCAGTGCGACAGGGTATCAGCCCCAGCATTTT	CASSATGYQPQHF